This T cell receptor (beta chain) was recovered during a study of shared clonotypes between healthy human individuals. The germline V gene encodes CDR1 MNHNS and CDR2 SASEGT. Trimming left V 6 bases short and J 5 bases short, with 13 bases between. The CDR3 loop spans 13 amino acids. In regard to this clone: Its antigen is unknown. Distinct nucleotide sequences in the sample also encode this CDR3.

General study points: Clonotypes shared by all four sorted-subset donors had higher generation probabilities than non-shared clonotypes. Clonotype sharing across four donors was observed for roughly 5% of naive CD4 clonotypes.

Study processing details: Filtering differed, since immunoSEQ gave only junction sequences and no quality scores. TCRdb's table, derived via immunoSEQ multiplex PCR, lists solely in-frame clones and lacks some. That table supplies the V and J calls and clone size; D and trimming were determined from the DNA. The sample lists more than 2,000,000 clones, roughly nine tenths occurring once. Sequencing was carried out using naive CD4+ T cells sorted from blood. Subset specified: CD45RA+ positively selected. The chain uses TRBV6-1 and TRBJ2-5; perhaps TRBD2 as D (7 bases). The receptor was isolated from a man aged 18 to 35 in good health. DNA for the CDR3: TGTGCCAGCAGAAGGGGGGGTCGGGAGACCCAGTACTTC. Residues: CASRRGGRETQYF.